Sequencing of this TCR beta chain was carried out in a study of control samples from healthy donors and cancer patients. The table came from immunoSEQ multiplex PCR; TCRdb's copy has only in-frame clones and leaves some out. The repertoire consists of fewer than 200,000 clones, with about 93% occurring once and the leading ten covering more than 1.4%. Per germline, CDR1 LNHDA and CDR2 SQIVND (reference sequence). This CDR3 has 13 amino acids. Trimming shortened V by 4 bases and J by 4 bases, and 10 bases separated the two germline ends. The sample comprised blood. The TCR was taken from a man between 18 and 29 years old in good health. This chain links TRBV19 with TRBJ1-2; unclear D gene. This CDR3 reads CASSTGSIYGYTF. CDR3 in DNA: TGTGCCAGTAGTACGGGGAGTATCTATGGCTACACCTTC.